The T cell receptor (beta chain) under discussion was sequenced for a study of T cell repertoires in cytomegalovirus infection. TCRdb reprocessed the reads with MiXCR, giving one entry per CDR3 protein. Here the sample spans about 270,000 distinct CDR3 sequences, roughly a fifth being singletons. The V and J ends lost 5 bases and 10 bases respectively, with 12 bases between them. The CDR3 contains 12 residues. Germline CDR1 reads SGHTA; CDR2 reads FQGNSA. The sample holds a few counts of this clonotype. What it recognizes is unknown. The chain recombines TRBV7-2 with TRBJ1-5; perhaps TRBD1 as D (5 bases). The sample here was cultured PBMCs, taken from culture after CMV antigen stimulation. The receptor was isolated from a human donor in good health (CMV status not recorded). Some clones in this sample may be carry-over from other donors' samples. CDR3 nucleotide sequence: TGTGCCAGCAGCCCCCGGGGCGGACCCCAGCATTTT. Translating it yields CASSPRGGPQHF.